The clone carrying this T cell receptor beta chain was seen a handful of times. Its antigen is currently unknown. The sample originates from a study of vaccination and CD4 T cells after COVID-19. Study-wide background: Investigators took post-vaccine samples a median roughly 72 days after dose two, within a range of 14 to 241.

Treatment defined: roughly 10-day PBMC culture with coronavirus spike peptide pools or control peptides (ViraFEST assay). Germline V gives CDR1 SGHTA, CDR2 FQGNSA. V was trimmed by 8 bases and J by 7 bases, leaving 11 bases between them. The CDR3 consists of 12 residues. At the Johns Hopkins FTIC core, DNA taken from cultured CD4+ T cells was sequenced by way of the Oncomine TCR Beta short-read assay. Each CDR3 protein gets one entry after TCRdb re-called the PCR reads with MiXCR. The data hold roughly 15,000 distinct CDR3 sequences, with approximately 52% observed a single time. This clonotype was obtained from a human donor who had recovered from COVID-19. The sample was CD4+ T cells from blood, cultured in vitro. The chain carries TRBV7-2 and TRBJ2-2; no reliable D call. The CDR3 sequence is CASAPPLGELFF. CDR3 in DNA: TGTGCCAGCGCTCCCCCCCTCGGGGAGCTGTTTTTT.